One and the same sample provided the 27 T cell receptor beta chains below, sequenced in a study of Ad26.COV2.S vaccination and SARS-CoV-2 variants. Sequenced by immunoSEQ multiplex PCR; TCRdb stores in-frame clones only, minus some. Of about 420,000 clones in the sample, 70% to 90% were seen once. Treatment defined: about 20 received Ad26.COV2.S at low or high dose, single or two shots; roughly five received placebo; per-sample allocation not given. Vaccine and placebo recipients were sampled on day 63 after the first injection. The sample here was peripheral blood, taken in a trial of Ad26.COV2.S vaccine versus placebo. The receptors originated from a person aged 18-60 years who received the Ad26.COV2.S COVID-19 vaccine or a placebo.

The genes are TRBV7-9 and TRBJ2-3, with D perhaps being TRBD1 or TRBD2 (7 bases each). The CDR3 totals 17 residues. Trimming cost V 4 bases and J 0 bases, with 17 bases left between them. Germline CDR1 and CDR2: SEHNR and FQNEAQ (reference sequence). CDR3 coding DNA: TGTGCCAGCAGCTCCCAGGGGGGGAGCACTAGCACAGATACGCAGTATTTT. Translated, it gives CASSSQGGSTSTDTQYF.

The chain is built from TRBV3-1 (or the pseudogene TRBV3-2) and TRBJ1-4; no clear D gene. Trimming stripped 2 bases from V and 0 bases from J, with 13 bases between. Germline V gene lookup returns CDR1 LGHDT and CDR2 YNNKEL (reference sequence). The CDR3 loop spans 17 amino acids. CDR3 protein: CASSQFALGATNEKLFF. The CDR3 DNA follows: TGTGCCAGCAGCCAATTCGCTCTAGGCGCAACTAATGAAAAACTGTTTTTT.

The V call is TRBV25-1, the J call TRBJ1-4; D call uncertain. The CDR3 is made up of 14 amino acids. V was pared by 1 base and J by 8 bases, with 11 bases between. Germline V gives CDR1 MGHDK, CDR2 SYGVNS. CDR3 protein: CASSEWVGNEKLFF. CDR3 sequence (DNA): TGTGCCAGCAGTGAATGGGTAGGGAACGAAAAACTGTTTTTT. The variable domain in full, completed from reference TRBV25-1 and TRBJ1-4, reads EADIYQTPRYLVIGTGKKITLECSQTMGHDKMYWYQQDPGMELHLIHYSYGVNSTEKGDLSSESTVSRIRTEHFPLTLESARPSHTSQYLCASSEWVGNEKLFFGSGTQLSVL.

V is TRBV7-2 and J is TRBJ2-5; no firm D call. The CDR3 is 17 amino acids. The germline V gene has CDR1 SGHTA and CDR2 FQGNSA. V was shortened by 1 base and J by 1 base, with 16 bases between the two germline ends. The CDR3 protein is CASSLVAVTTGQETQYF. In DNA, the CDR3 is TGTGCCAGCAGCTTAGTGGCGGTAACCACCGGCCAAGAGACCCAGTACTTC.

V usage is TRBV3-1 (or the pseudogene TRBV3-2) and J usage is TRBJ1-5; maybe TRBD1 (6 bases). CDR3 length: 15 residues. Trimming left V 1 base short and J 2 bases short, with 9 bases between. Germline V CDR1 and CDR2: LGHDT, YNNKEL (reference sequence). The CDR3 DNA reads TGTGCCAGCAGCCAAGGAAGGGGGGGCAATCAGCCCCAGCATTTT. Translation: CASSQGRGGNQPQHF.

This clone appeared a single time. The chain couples TRBV9 to TRBJ1-4; 8 bases map to TRBD1. The germline V gene encodes CDR1 SGDLS and CDR2 YYNGEE. V shed 4 bases and J 2 bases; nucleotides not matched to a gene: 4. The CDR3 contains 15 residues. CDR3 DNA sequence: TGTGCCAGCAGCCCCTGGACAGGGACTAATGAAAAACTGTTTTTT. Translated, it gives CASSPWTGTNEKLFF.

This clone was observed a single time. The J gene is TRBJ1-6, the V gene TRBV4-1, with D tentatively TRBD1 (6 bases). V was clipped by 1 base and J by 17 bases, with 9 bases between them. The germline gives CDR1 MGHRA, CDR2 YSYEKL. The length of the CDR3 is 11 residues. Written as DNA, the CDR3 is TGCGCCAGCAGCCAAGGGACAGACATCCACTTT. The encoded protein is CASSQGTDIHF.

The gene calls are TRBV5-1 and TRBJ1-2, with a possible D match to TRBD1 (6 bases). CDR1 SGHRS and CDR2 YFSETQ come from the germline V gene. CDR3 length: 13 amino acids. The V end lost 2 bases, the J end lost 8 bases, and 13 bases lay between the germline ends. CDR3: CASSLRQAGGYTF. The DNA of the CDR3 is TGCGCCAGCAGCTTAAGACAGGCTGGGGGCTACACCTTC.

V gene TRBV5-1 combines with J gene TRBJ1-4; D might be TRBD1 (6 bases). Trimming removed 1 base at V and 5 bases at J, with 18 bases between. CDR3 size: 17 residues. Germline CDR1 SGHRS, CDR2 YFSETQ. In nucleotides, the CDR3 is TGCGCCAGCAGCTTGACACCTATGGGGGGCTCAAATGAAAAACTGTTTTTT. Its translation is CASSLTPMGGSNEKLFF.

About this clone itself: This same CDR3 is encoded by further DNA sequences in the sample. V and J are TRBV2 and TRBJ2-5; 11 positions agree with TRBD2. The junction had 2 bases not matched to a gene; V was cut back by 6 bases and J by 2 bases. CDR1 and CDR2 (germline): SNHLY, FYNNEI. The CDR3 is 14 residues long. CDR3 amino acids: CASRGTSGQETQYF. CDR3 DNA: TGTGCCAGCAGGGGGACTAGCGGTCAAGAGACCCAGTACTTC.

The V gene is TRBV19, the J gene TRBJ1-5; 8 bases are a match to TRBD1. The CDR3 runs 16 residues. Per germline, CDR1 LNHDA and CDR2 SQIVND (reference sequence). V dropped 4 bases and J dropped 0; count of bases not matched to a gene: 5. The CDR3 nucleotides are TGTGCCAGTAGTAAGAGACAGGGGAATAGCAATCAGCCCCAGCATTTT. Its translation is CASSKRQGNSNQPQHF.

The chain recombines TRBV6-2 or TRBV6-3 with TRBJ2-2; 15 bases fit TRBD2. After removal of 4 bases from V and 2 bases from J, the junction contained 5 bases not matched to a gene. The CDR3 spans 18 residues. The germline V gene has CDR1 MNHEY and CDR2 SVGEGT. The CDR3 is CASSFRTSGGVNTGELFF. The DNA for the CDR3 is TGTGCCAGCAGTTTCCGGACTAGCGGGGGGGTTAACACCGGGGAGCTGTTTTTT.

The chain links TRBV5-1 to TRBJ2-3; D is perhaps TRBD1 or TRBD2 (5 bases each). From germline, CDR1 is SGHRS and CDR2 YFSETQ. V shed 1 base and J shed 6 bases, with 12 bases lying between them. The CDR3 has 14 amino acids. CDR3 DNA sequence: TGCGCCAGCAGCTTGCCAGGGACCACCGATACGCAGTATTTT. Protein: CASSLPGTTDTQYF.

V is TRBV9 and J is TRBJ2-7; D call uncertain. This CDR3 has 14 amino acids. CDR1 SGDLS and CDR2 YYNGEE come from the germline V gene. Trimming took off 4 bases at V and 0 bases at J, with 11 bases between the two ends. For the CDR3, the DNA is TGTGCCAGCAGCCAGAATCCGTTCTCCTACGAGCAGTACTTC. Protein sequence: CASSQNPFSYEQYF.

The CDR3 bases are TGTGCCAGCAGCCAATCCAGCTCCAAGCAAGAGACCCAGTACTTC. This encodes CASSQSSSKQETQYF. This chain connects TRBV16 to TRBJ2-5, with D unresolved. Trimming stripped 0 bases from V and 2 bases from J, with 10 bases between. Looked up from germline, CDR1 is KGHSY and CDR2 is FQNENV. The CDR3 runs to 15 residues.

The chain links TRBV30 to TRBJ1-1; 7 positions agree with TRBD1. From germline, CDR1 is GTSNPN and CDR2 SVGIG (reference sequence). Trimming took 4 bases from V and 7 from J; bases not matched to a gene: 6. The CDR3 consists of 12 residues. This chain's CDR3 is CAWNQGDVEAFF. The DNA for the CDR3 is TGTGCCTGGAACCAGGGGGACGTTGAAGCTTTCTTT.

The rearrangement links TRBV30 to TRBJ1-1; D remains unclear. Germline V gene sequence: CDR1 GTSNPN, CDR2 SVGIG (reference sequence). V was pared by 2 bases and J by 4 bases, with 8 bases between. The CDR3 has 12 amino acids. The CDR3 spells CAWSWVATEAFF. DNA of the CDR3: TGTGCCTGGAGTTGGGTCGCCACTGAAGCTTTCTTT.

V gene TRBV7-2 combines with J gene TRBJ2-7; D possibly matches TRBD1 or TRBD2 (5 bases each). Germline CDR1 SGHTA, CDR2 FQGNSA. The CDR3 is 15 residues long. V lost 2 bases, J lost 8 bases, and 19 bases lay in between. Here the CDR3 reads CASSLQGTGEDQQYF. The CDR3 DNA reads TGTGCCAGCAGCTTACAAGGGACCGGTGAAGACCAGCAGTACTTC.

The rearrangement links TRBV28 to TRBJ1-5; D may be TRBD1 (5 bases). Germline V gene lookup returns CDR1 MDHEN and CDR2 SYDVKM. Trimming pared 10 bases from V and 2 bases from J, leaving 15 bases between. The CDR3 is made up of 14 amino acids. The CDR3 region is CATVLTVGNQPQHF. CDR3 bases: TGTGCCACCGTCCTGACAGTTGGCAATCAGCCCCAGCATTTT. Supplemented by reference TRBV28 and TRBJ1-5, the full variable domain reads DVKVTQSSRYLVKRTGEKVFLECVQDMDHENMFWYRQDPGLGLRLIYFSYDVKMKEKGDIPEGYSVSREKKERFSLILESASTNQTSMYLCATVLTVGNQPQHFGDGTRLSIL.

The chain uses TRBV5-6 and TRBJ2-2; D possibly corresponds to TRBD2 (5 bases). Per germline, CDR1 SGHDT and CDR2 YYEEEE. The CDR3 runs 16 residues. The V end was cut by 0 bases, the J end by 3 bases, with 12 bases between. CDR3 residues: CASSLVRAGDTGELFF. The CDR3 coding sequence is TGTGCCAGCAGCTTGGTCCGGGCCGGGGACACCGGGGAGCTGTTTTTT.

CDR3 sequence (DNA): TGTGCCAGCAGCTTCATTCGGGACAAAGCCTACGAGCAGTACTTC. Protein product: CASSFIRDKAYEQYF. The chain combines TRBV7-2 with TRBJ2-7, with a weak D call TRBD1 (6 bases). The CDR3 spans 15 residues. Trimming took off 3 bases at V and 2 bases at J, with 14 bases between the two ends. CDR1 and CDR2 (germline): SGHTA, FQGNSA.

The genes are TRBV6-6 and TRBJ2-3; 7 nucleotides align to TRBD1. CDR1 and CDR2 from the germline V gene are MNHNY and SVGAGI (reference sequence). The CDR3 length is 14 residues. J gave up 7 bases and V 2 bases, and 6 bases lay outside the gene matches. The CDR3 reads CASSYSQGVNTQYF. CDR3 in DNA: TGTGCCAGCAGTTACAGCCAGGGGGTAAATACGCAGTATTTT.

The rearrangement uses TRBV11-3 and TRBJ2-7, with 12 bases aligning to TRBD2. This CDR3 has 19 residues. The J segment lost 0 bases and the V segment lost 0 bases, leaving 9 bases of the junction unmatched. Germline CDR1 and CDR2: SGHNT and YENEEA. CDR3 bases: TGTGCCAGCAGCTTAGATGGAGGGACTAGCGGGTCTCCCTCCTACGAGCAGTACTTC. It specifies CASSLDGGTSGSPSYEQYF.

This chain uses TRBV28 with TRBJ1-4; tentative D call: TRBD1 (6 bases). This CDR3 comprises 14 residues. V was pared by 4 bases and J by 5 bases, with 11 bases between. From germline, CDR1 is MDHEN and CDR2 SYDVKM. The CDR3 loop reads CASSSGQRNEKLFF. The CDR3 coding sequence is TGTGCCAGCAGTTCGGGACAAAGGAATGAAAAACTGTTTTTT.

The V gene is TRBV29-1, the J gene TRBJ1-1; D is undetermined. Germline lookup yields CDR1 SQVTM and CDR2 ANQGSEA. Trimming stripped 3 bases from V and 5 bases from J, with 7 bases between. This CDR3 spans 11 amino acids. The CDR3 reads CSVEDRTEAFF. The DNA of the CDR3 is TGCAGCGTTGAGGACCGGACTGAAGCTTTCTTT.

The CDR3 nucleotides read TGCGCCAGCAGAATTACAGGGGTCCAAGAGACCCAGTACTTC. Translated: CASRITGVQETQYF. The V call is TRBV10-2, the J call TRBJ2-5, with 7 bases identical to TRBD1. Germline CDR1 is WSHSY and CDR2 is SAAADI. CDR3 length equals 14 residues. V shed 6 bases and J 1 base; nucleotides not matched to a gene: 5.

This clone has only a few counts. Other DNA sequences in this specimen translate into the identical CDR3. The V call is TRBV6-5, the J call TRBJ1-6; D is possibly TRBD1 (5 bases). CDR3 size: 14 residues. Germline V gene data show CDR1 as MNHEY and CDR2 as SVGAGI. V was clipped by 8 bases and J by 0 bases, with 8 bases between them. In DNA, the CDR3 is TGTGCCAGCCGCAGGGACTCCTATAATTCACCCCTCCACTTT. Translating gives CASRRDSYNSPLHF.